A selection of T cell receptor beta chains follows, all from one sample in a study of cytomegalovirus exposure and HLA in healthy donors. Clones were sequenced by immunoSEQ multiplex PCR, and TCRdb holds only the in-frame ones, with some missing. The top ten clones hold approximately 3.4% of a sample with roughly 190,000 clones, over 75% of them seen once. Input material: PBMCs. The origin of the receptors is a female donor in good health and CMV-seronegative. Both conserved end residues are part of each CDR3. Each record gives: J gene, V gene, clone size, D gene, CDR3 DNA, CDR3 protein. A D gene is named only where the DNA matches it firmly. Size is stated for part of the rows, as once, few or many counts, or as a class when the clone is expanded.

TRBJ1-4 TRBV7-9 NA TRBD1 TGTGCCAGCAACGGACAGGCGAATGAAAAACTGTTTTTT CASNGQANEKLFF
TRBJ2-1 TRBV2 NA TRBD2 TGTGCCAGCAGTGACGTCCGACTAGCGGACTACAATGAGCAGTTCTTC CASSDVRLADYNEQFF
TRBJ2-1 TRBV30 NA TRBD1 TGTGCCTGGAGTGGGGATTGGCAGGGGGCTGAGCAGTTCTTC CAWSGDWQGAEQFF
TRBJ2-3 TRBV28 NA TRBD2 TGTGCCAGCAGAACGGGACTAGAAACGCAGTATTTT CASRTGLETQYF
TRBJ2-1 TRBV14 NA TRBD2 TGTGCCAGCAGTCAAGATTTAGCGGGAGCGCCCTACAATGAGCAGTTCTTC CASSQDLAGAPYNEQFF
TRBJ2-7 TRBV7-3 NA NA TGTGCCAGCAGCTTATCCGGGGATGGTCACGAGCAGTACTTC CASSLSGDGHEQYF
TRBJ2-2 TRBV11-1 NA TRBD1 TGTGCCAGCAGGGCTTTGGGGGGACAGGTGGAGCTGTTTTTT CASRALGGQVELFF
TRBJ2-3 TRBV6-5 NA NA TGTGCCAGCAGTCCACCCGGAGCAGATACGCAGTATTTT CASSPPGADTQYF
TRBJ1-1 TRBV10-3 NA TRBD1 TGTGCCATCAGGGACAGGGGAAACACTGAAGCTTTCTTT CAIRDRGNTEAFF
TRBJ2-5 TRBV27 few NA TGTGCCAGCAGTTTGTTCGGGGCCGACAGGCCACAAGAGACCCAGTACTTC CASSLFGADRPQETQYF
TRBJ1-3 TRBV5-6 NA TRBD1 TGTGCCAGCAGCCGCGACAGGGCCGAAAACACCATATATTTT CASSRDRAENTIYF
TRBJ2-7 TRBV4-1 NA NA TGCGCCAGCAGCCAGCCTCGGTCCTCCCGGGAGCAGTACTTC CASSQPRSSREQYF
TRBJ2-7 TRBV18 NA NA TGTGCCAGCTCACCAAGGCAGGGCCACTCCTACGAGCAGTACTTC CASSPRQGHSYEQYF
TRBJ2-7 TRBV30 NA TRBD2 TGTGCCTGGGCTAGCGGGGGTTCCTACGAGCAGTACTTC CAWASGGSYEQYF
TRBJ2-5 TRBV5-1 NA NA TGCGCCAGCAGCAAGACAAACCAAGAGACCCAGTACTTC CASSKTNQETQYF
TRBJ2-7 TRBV4-3 NA NA TGCGCCAGCAGCCAAGAACCCGGGTCCTACGAGCAGTACTTC CASSQEPGSYEQYF
TRBJ1-1 TRBV18 NA NA TGTGCCAGCTCCCCCGGGACAACGAACACTGAAGCTTTCTTT CASSPGTTNTEAFF
TRBJ1-5 TRBV6-1 NA NA TGTGCCAGCAGTGAAAGGCTCGCGGCGCCCCAGCATTTT CASSERLAAPQHF
TRBJ2-1 TRBV5-1 NA NA TGCGCCAGCAGCGACCGTGGAGGGTCATATGAGCAGTTCTTC CASSDRGGSYEQFF
TRBJ1-2 TRBV19 NA TRBD1 TGTGCCAGTACCACCTTAAGGGGGCAGGGGGCTTCCACTAACTATGGCTACACCTTC CASTTLRGQGASTNYGYTF
TRBJ2-5 TRBV11-2 few NA TGTGCCAGCAGCTCTTCAGGGACCCAGTACTTC CASSSSGTQYF
TRBJ1-1 TRBV5-4 NA TRBD1 TGTGCCAGCAGCGAGGGGACAGGGGTGAACACTGAAGCTTTCTTT CASSEGTGVNTEAFF
TRBJ2-1 TRBV25-1 NA TRBD2 TGTGCCAGCAGTGACGTTAGCGGGAGGGCCGACAATGAGCAGTTCTTC CASSDVSGRADNEQFF
TRBJ2-1 TRBV28 NA NA TGTGCCAGCAGTTTAAAACTCGGGAGCTCCTACAATGAGCAGTTCTTC CASSLKLGSSYNEQFF
TRBJ1-2 TRBV27 NA TRBD1 TGTGCCAGCAGTCTGGCCGGGACAGGGGGGCATGGCTACACCTTC CASSLAGTGGHGYTF
TRBJ2-5 TRBV7-3 NA NA TGTGCCAGCAGCTTATTCAGGGAAGAGACCCAGTACTTC CASSLFREETQYF
TRBJ2-2 TRBV11-2 NA TRBD2 TGTGCCAGCAGCCCGGGACTAGCGGTGAACACCGGGGAGCTGTTTTTT CASSPGLAVNTGELFF
TRBJ2-3 TRBV7-9 NA NA TGTTCCAGCATCTCGGCTAGCGGCACAGATACGCAGTATTTT CSSISASGTDTQYF
TRBJ2-3 TRBV9 NA TRBD2 TGTGCCAGCAGCGCCGAGCGGGAGTGGAGTGGAGATACGCAGTATTTT CASSAEREWSGDTQYF
TRBJ1-4 TRBV7-9 NA TRBD1 TGTGCCAGCATAAGGACAGGGCGAAATGAAAAACTGTTTTTT CASIRTGRNEKLFF
TRBJ1-5 TRBV28 few NA TGTGCCAGCAGTTTGAGGGGGGGCTACAATCAGCCCCAGCATTTT CASSLRGGYNQPQHF
TRBJ1-4 TRBV5-8 NA TRBD1 TGTGCCAGCAGCTTTGGGACAGAGGGGAAACTGTTTTTT CASSFGTEGKLFF
TRBJ2-7 TRBV2 NA TRBD1 TGTGCCAGCAGGGGGGACAGATCCTACGAGCAGTACTTC CASRGDRSYEQYF
TRBJ2-7 TRBV5-8 NA TRBD1 TGTGCCAGCAGCTGGGTGGGACAGGGGGTGAACGAGCAGTACTTC CASSWVGQGVNEQYF
TRBJ1-6 TRBV15 NA TRBD1 TGTGCCACCAGCACCCCAGGGGGCGATAATTCACCCCTCCACTTT CATSTPGGDNSPLHF
TRBJ2-5 TRBV5-4 once NA TGTGCCAGCAGCAGTAAGACAGGGGAGGGAGAGACCCAGTACTTC CASSSKTGEGETQYF
TRBJ2-3 TRBV9 NA TRBD2 TGTGCCAGCAGCCTGGGACTAGCGGGCCAAGGGGGGGTCGCAGATACGCAGTATTTT CASSLGLAGQGGVADTQYF
TRBJ1-3 TRBV18 NA TRBD1 TGTGCCAGCTCACCGCTACGGGACAGGAGAAAAAGCTCTGGAAACACCATATATTTT CASSPLRDRRKSSGNTIYF
TRBJ2-3 TRBV4-2 NA TRBD1 TGTGCCAGCAGCGCACAGGGACAGGCACAGATCGATACGCAGTATTTT CASSAQGQAQIDTQYF
TRBJ1-6 TRBV23-1 once NA TGCGCCAGCAGTCAATCTACTCTTCGGCAGGGGCCCTCTAATTCACCCCTCCACTTT CASSQSTLRQGPSNSPLHF
TRBJ2-1 TRBV6-1 NA TRBD1 TGTGCCAGCAGTACCGACAGGGGCTACAATGAGCAGTTCTTC CASSTDRGYNEQFF
TRBJ2-1 TRBV4-1 few TRBD2 TGCGCCAGCAGCCAAGATATCCGGGAGGGAGTTTACAATGAGCAGTTCTTC CASSQDIREGVYNEQFF
TRBJ1-4 TRBV4-3 NA TRBD1 TGCGCCAGCAGCCAAGAGGACGATCGGACAGGGTTGGAAAAACTGTTTTTT CASSQEDDRTGLEKLFF
TRBJ2-7 TRBV7-8 once TRBD2 TGTGCCAGCAGCTTAGTAGGCGGGAGTAGCCTCAACGAGCAGTACTTC CASSLVGGSSLNEQYF
TRBJ2-3 TRBV6-5 NA TRBD1 TGTGCCAGCAGCCCCCGACAGGGAGCCACAGATACGCAGTATTTT CASSPRQGATDTQYF
TRBJ2-1 TRBV10-3 NA TRBD2 TGTGCCATCAGTGAGAGCGGGAGCGGACACAATGAGCAGTTCTTC CAISESGSGHNEQFF
TRBJ2-7 TRBV5-1 NA NA TGCGCCAGCAGCCCCTCCCCGGGATCAACCTTGGGACAGTACTTC CASSPSPGSTLGQYF
TRBJ2-7 TRBV6-5 NA TRBD1 TGTGCCAGCAGCCGGACAGGGAGCTCCTACGAGCAGTACTTC CASSRTGSSYEQYF
TRBJ1-6 TRBV28 once TRBD1 TGTGCCAGCAGTTTAGACAGGGGAAATAATTCACCCCTCCACTTT CASSLDRGNNSPLHF